The rows below give T cell receptor beta chains drawn from one sample of a study of cytomegalovirus exposure and HLA in healthy donors. Sequenced by immunoSEQ multiplex PCR; TCRdb stores in-frame clones only, minus some. The sample lists roughly 74,000 clones, under 80% occurring once. What was sequenced was PBMCs. The origin of the receptors is a middle-aged man in good health and CMV-seronegative. The CDR3 runs from the conserved cysteine through the conserved F or W. D genes are given only for firm matches. Clone size is shown for a subset of rows, as once, few, many or a class of expanded clone.

CDR3 protein | CDR3 DNA | J gene | D gene | V gene | clone size | CDR3 length
CASSTGFSGANVLTF | TGTGCCAGCAGCACAGGGTTTTCTGGGGCCAACGTCCTGACTTTC | TRBJ2-6 | . | TRBV2 | . | 15
CASRSGDMNTEAFF | TGTGCCAGCCGGAGCGGCGACATGAACACTGAAGCTTTCTTT | TRBJ1-1 | . | TRBV6-5 | . | 14
CASSVTSGGSYEQYF | TGCGCCAGCAGCGTGACTAGCGGGGGATCCTACGAGCAGTACTTC | TRBJ2-7 | TRBD2 | TRBV10-1 | . | 15
CASSIDGQGSGANVLTF | TGTGCCAGTAGTATAGACGGACAGGGCTCTGGGGCCAACGTCCTGACTTTC | TRBJ2-6 | TRBD1 | TRBV19 | once | 17
CASSLLTSGTYNEQFF | TGTGCCAGCAGTTTATTGACTAGCGGTACCTACAATGAGCAGTTCTTC | TRBJ2-1 | TRBD2 | TRBV28 | . | 16
CASSLYPFTGGAFF | TGTGCCAGCAGTCTATACCCTTTCACAGGGGGAGCTTTCTTT | TRBJ1-1 | TRBD1 | TRBV27 | . | 14
CAISDPTGGTEAFF | TGTGCCATCAGTGACCCGACAGGGGGCACTGAAGCTTTCTTT | TRBJ1-1 | TRBD1 | TRBV10-3 | . | 14
CASSEVGQGLSTLHF | TGTGCCAGCAGTGAAGTTGGTCAGGGCCTTTCGACCCTCCACTTT | TRBJ1-6 | . | TRBV2 | . | 15
CASSPRAGYTGELFF | TGTGCCAGCTCACCCCGGGCAGGGTACACCGGGGAGCTGTTTTTT | TRBJ2-2 | . | TRBV18 | . | 15
CASSKRDGTGELFF | TGTGCCAGTAGTAAACGGGATGGGACCGGGGAGCTGTTTTTT | TRBJ2-2 | . | TRBV19 | . | 14
CASSPNPGVGYGYTF | TGTGCCAGCTCACCAAACCCAGGGGTTGGCTATGGCTACACCTTC | TRBJ1-2 | . | TRBV18 | . | 15
CASSTSDKSYNEQFF | TGTGCCAGCAGCACTAGCGACAAGTCCTACAATGAGCAGTTCTTC | TRBJ2-1 | TRBD2 | TRBV7-9 | few | 15
CASRPVQGANYGYTF | TGTGCCAGCAGGCCGGTACAGGGCGCTAACTATGGCTACACCTTC | TRBJ1-2 | . | TRBV2 | . | 15
CASGLVAGGSEAFF | TGTGCTAGTGGTTTGGTAGCAGGGGGCTCAGAAGCTTTCTTT | TRBJ1-1 | TRBD1 | TRBV12-5 | few | 14
CAWSSTVYNYGYTF | TGTGCCTGGAGTTCGACAGTCTACAACTATGGCTACACCTTC | TRBJ1-2 | . | TRBV30 | . | 14
CASSLLSGRADTQYF | TGTGCCAGCAGCTTACTATCCGGGAGGGCAGATACGCAGTATTTT | TRBJ2-3 | TRBD2 | TRBV7-9 | few | 15
CASSSPGRQPQHF | TGTGCCAGCAGTAGCCCAGGTCGACAGCCCCAGCATTTT | TRBJ1-5 | . | TRBV28 | . | 13
CASSIDSSEAFF | TGTGCCAGCAGTATCGACAGTTCAGAAGCTTTCTTT | TRBJ1-1 | . | TRBV6-1 | . | 12
CASSQEGTSLNNEQFF | TGTGCCAGCAGCCAAGAGGGGACTAGTCTGAACAATGAGCAGTTCTTC | TRBJ2-1 | TRBD2 | TRBV4-2 | . | 16
CASSAPGLAGVAGELFF | TGTGCCAGCAGTGCCCCCGGACTAGCGGGAGTGGCCGGGGAGCTGTTTTTT | TRBJ2-2 | TRBD2 | TRBV28 | . | 17
CASSSPPTYEQYF | TGTGCCAGTAGTTCCCCCCCCACCTACGAGCAGTACTTC | TRBJ2-7 | . | TRBV19 | . | 13
CSVEGQGLSEAFF | TGCAGCGTTGAGGGCCAGGGGCTGTCTGAAGCTTTCTTT | TRBJ1-1 | . | TRBV29-1 | . | 13
CASSIGPRGGQYF | TGTGCCAGTAGTATCGGACCCCGCGGGGGGCAGTACTTC | TRBJ2-7 | TRBD2 | TRBV19 | . | 13
CASSYSPRSYEQYF | TGTGCCAGCAGTTACTCCCCTCGCTCCTACGAGCAGTACTTC | TRBJ2-7 | . | TRBV6-5 | . | 14
CASSSRPREGEGQETQYF | TGTGCCAGCAGCTCACGACCCCGGGAGGGGGAGGGGCAAGAGACCCAGTACTTC | TRBJ2-5 | TRBD2 | TRBV9 | . | 18
CASNIQGDQPQHF | TGTGCCAGCAATATACAGGGGGATCAGCCCCAGCATTTT | TRBJ1-5 | TRBD1 | TRBV6-1 | . | 13
CASNSGQGDTDTQYF | TGTGCCAGTAACTCCGGACAGGGGGACACAGATACGCAGTATTTT | TRBJ2-3 | TRBD1 | TRBV19 | . | 15
CASTGTVRTDTQYF | TGTGCCAGCACCGGGACAGTACGCACAGATACGCAGTATTTT | TRBJ2-3 | TRBD1 | TRBV6-1 | . | 14
CASGGAGVAGYTF | TGTGCCAGCGGTGGGGCGGGGGTTGCTGGCTACACCTTC | TRBJ1-2 | . | TRBV6-5 | . | 13
CASSSVGQPNEKLFF | TGTGCCAGCAGTTCGGTAGGACAGCCTAATGAAAAACTGTTTTTT | TRBJ1-4 | . | TRBV27 | . | 15
CASSLFARIANYGYTF | TGTGCCAGCAGTTTGTTTGCGAGAATAGCTAACTATGGCTACACCTTC | TRBJ1-2 | . | TRBV28 | . | 16
CASRVGTDMTQHF | TGTGCCAGCAGAGTAGGGACAGACATGACCCAGCATTTT | TRBJ1-5 | TRBD1 | TRBV28 | . | 13
CASSTWPGQGKNTIYF | TGTGCCAGCAGCACCTGGCCGGGACAGGGAAAGAACACCATATATTTT | TRBJ1-3 | TRBD1 | TRBV28 | . | 16
CASSNNRDSFMGYTF | TGTGCCAGCAGTAACAATCGGGACAGCTTTATGGGCTACACCTTC | TRBJ1-2 | TRBD1 | TRBV2 | once | 15
CASSPLTEALNYEQYF | TGTGCCAGCAGCCCGCTGACAGAGGCCCTTAACTACGAGCAGTACTTC | TRBJ2-7 | . | TRBV28 | . | 16
CASSERTGNGYEQYF | TGTGCCAGCAGCGAGAGGACAGGGAACGGCTACGAGCAGTACTTC | TRBJ2-7 | TRBD1 | TRBV9 | . | 15
CASSLLQDERGNQPQHF | TGCGCCAGCAGCTTGTTACAGGACGAGCGGGGCAATCAGCCCCAGCATTTT | TRBJ1-5 | . | TRBV5-1 | . | 17
CASQEGWRNTEAFF | TGTGCCAGCCAGGAGGGGTGGCGAAACACTGAAGCTTTCTTT | TRBJ1-1 | . | TRBV7-2 | . | 14
CASSLDPVGGSGNTIYF | TGTGCCAGCAGCTTAGATCCCGTCGGAGGCTCTGGAAACACCATATATTTT | TRBJ1-3 | . | TRBV11-2 | . | 17
CASSLGQGNYGYTF | TGTGCCAGCAGCTTAGGACAGGGTAACTATGGCTACACCTTC | TRBJ1-2 | TRBD1 | TRBV2 | . | 14
CASSSPRTSAGNNNEQFF | TGTGCCAGCAGCTCACCCCGGACGTCCGCGGGGAATAACAATGAGCAGTTCTTC | TRBJ2-1 | . | TRBV9 | . | 18
CASSFNAGLAETQYF | TGCGCCAGCAGCTTCAACGCGGGACTAGCGGAGACCCAGTACTTC | TRBJ2-5 | TRBD2 | TRBV5-1 | . | 15
CASSMYGVRNTEAFF | TGTGCCAGTAGTATGTACGGAGTTCGGAACACTGAAGCTTTCTTT | TRBJ1-1 | . | TRBV19 | . | 15
CASSGRDSGSFYEQYF | TGTGCCAGCAGTGGCCGTGACAGCGGGAGTTTCTACGAGCAGTACTTC | TRBJ2-7 | TRBD2 | TRBV6-6 | few | 16
CARSSTSGTVNEQFF | TGTGCCAGAAGTTCCACTAGCGGGACCGTCAATGAGCAGTTCTTC | TRBJ2-1 | TRBD2 | TRBV5-3 | . | 15
CASSFIHTGFGLSYEQYF | TGTGCCAGCAGCTTTATCCACACAGGGTTCGGGTTGTCCTACGAGCAGTACTTC | TRBJ2-7 | . | TRBV7-9 | . | 18
CASSPPQTGATEAFF | TGTGCCAGCAGTCCTCCCCAGACAGGGGCCACTGAAGCTTTCTTT | TRBJ1-1 | TRBD1 | TRBV28 | . | 15
CSSSLTRAEAFF | TGTTCCAGCAGCCTCACTCGGGCTGAAGCTTTCTTT | TRBJ1-1 | . | TRBV7-9 | . | 12
CASSFVTDTQYF | TGTGCCAGCAGCTTCGTCACAGATACGCAGTATTTT | TRBJ2-3 | . | TRBV11-2 | . | 12
CASSLAAEREKLFF | TGTGCCAGCAGCTTAGCGGCCGAGCGAGAAAAACTGTTTTTT | TRBJ1-4 | . | TRBV7-9 | . | 14